A single sample gave rise to the 4 T cell receptor beta chains below, sequenced in a study. TCRdb re-derived calls from the RT-PCR reads in MiXCR, one entry per CDR3 protein. Altogether almost 700,000 distinct CDR3 sequences are present, 13% to 15% being singletons, with the ten largest covering roughly 3.9%. The specimen was memory CD4+ T cells from blood. The receptors shown here come from a female donor in good health, serving as a healthy control.

The chain employs TRBV5-6 and TRBJ2-4; tentative D call: TRBD1 (5 bases). V lost 3 bases, J lost 6 bases, and 22 bases lay in between. Germline CDR1 SGHDT, CDR2 YYEEEE. This CDR3 is built from 17 residues. CDR3 sequence (DNA): TGTGCCAGCAGCTCCCAGAGCGTAAGGGGTCGGGTAAACATTCAGTACTTC. It encodes CASSSQSVRGRVNIQYF.

The chain has TRBV3-1 and TRBJ1-2; D perhaps matches TRBD1 (6 bases). With 0 bases removed from V and 8 bases from J, the gap between germline ends came to 13 bases. The CDR3 runs to 14 residues. CDR1 is LGHDT and CDR2 is YNNKEL in the germline V gene (reference sequence). The CDR3 sequence is CASSQDTGSIGYTF. In DNA form, the CDR3 reads TGTGCCAGCAGCCAAGATACAGGGAGCATAGGCTACACCTTC.

The chain couples TRBV20-1 to TRBJ2-7; the D is unclear. The germline CDR1 and CDR2 sequences are DFQATT and SNEGSKA (reference sequence). CDR3 size: 14 residues. Trimming cost V 3 bases and J 2 bases, with 14 bases left between them. This chain's CDR3 is CSASQSAGPYEQYF. As DNA, the CDR3 is TGCAGTGCTAGTCAGTCCGCAGGCCCCTACGAGCAGTACTTC.

The chain recombines TRBV6-6 with TRBJ2-2; D is undetermined. Trimming left V 7 bases short and J 2 bases short, with 11 bases between. Looked up from germline, CDR1 is MNHNY and CDR2 is SVGAGI (reference sequence). The CDR3 extends over 14 amino acids. This chain's CDR3 is CASIWSENTGELFF. CDR3 nucleotide sequence: TGTGCCAGCATTTGGTCAGAAAACACCGGGGAGCTGTTTTTT.